This T cell receptor beta chain was profiled in a study of cytomegalovirus exposure and HLA in healthy donors. Overall study context: There were under 130 million unique TCR beta sequences, drawn from about 200 million T cells, in an earlier analysis.

PCR involved 60 Vbeta and 13 Jbeta primers. Profiled with immunoSEQ multiplex PCR; TCRdb holds only in-frame clones, not every one. The table has some 120,000 clones, more than 60% seen once; the top ten hold under 15%. Regarding donors, all were healthy bone marrow donors. Unmatched junction bases numbered 3, after V lost 6 bases and J lost 5 bases. This CDR3 comprises 12 residues. Germline CDR1 MNHNY, CDR2 SVGAGI (reference sequence). The J gene is TRBJ2-7, the V gene TRBV6-6; 8 bases match TRBD1. Sequencing was performed on PBMCs. This clonotype was obtained from a woman aged 60-70 years in good health and CMV-seropositive. The CDR3 is CASRTGVNEQYF. The CDR3 bases are TGTGCCAGCAGGACAGGGGTCAACGAGCAGTACTTC.